Many counts were recorded for the clone carrying this T cell receptor beta chain. V lost 0 bases, J lost 10 bases, and 7 bases stayed unmatched. The CDR3 runs 16 residues. Germline loops: CDR1 LGHNA, CDR2 YSLEER. The authors made TCR cDNA by 5'RACE template switching, adding a universal primer site and UMIs. TCRdb reanalysed the 5' RACE reads using MiXCR and keeps one entry per CDR3 protein. The sample has roughly 48,000 distinct CDR3 sequences; around 7% are singletons. These data are taken from a study of T cells after yellow fever vaccination. Broader study findings: Reappearing after the booster were most of the clones from primary vaccination (around 96% CD4, 88% CD8). Peaking on day 5 versus 15, the secondary response was faster but weaker.

This chain uses TRBV4-3 with TRBJ2-1, with 12 bases aligning to TRBD2. The receptor was derived from a man younger than 35 who received the YFV17D yellow fever vaccine. The sequences come from CD8+ T cells not binding an NS4B(214-222) dextramer, sorted from PBMCs, collected roughly 45 days after the first yellow fever vaccination. The CDR3 loop reads CASSQDLAGGTREQFF. The CDR3 DNA reads TGCGCCAGCAGCCAAGATCTAGCGGGGGGGACGAGGGAGCAGTTCTTC.